This T cell receptor (beta chain) comes out of a study of chemoradiotherapy in HPV16-positive cancers. The protocol was immunoSEQ multiplex PCR, while the TCRdb copy is restricted to in-frame clones and leaves out a portion. This table has 8,400 or so clones, around 75% appearing once. The CDR3 spans 14 residues. V shed 7 bases, J shed 7 bases, and the junction held 11 bases outside the gene matches. Germline V CDR1 and CDR2: SQVTM, ANQGSEA. Repertoires were sampled repeatedly during chemoradiotherapy. The sample was collected from a patient who underwent chemoradiotherapy. The TCR sequence derives from a human donor with HPV-associated anogenital cancer. The rearrangement uses TRBV29-1 and TRBJ2-1, with 9 nucleotides matching TRBD2. For the CDR3, the DNA is TGCAGCGGAAGACACGGCGGGAGGGAGAATGAGCAGTTCTTC. Translated: CSGRHGGRENEQFF.